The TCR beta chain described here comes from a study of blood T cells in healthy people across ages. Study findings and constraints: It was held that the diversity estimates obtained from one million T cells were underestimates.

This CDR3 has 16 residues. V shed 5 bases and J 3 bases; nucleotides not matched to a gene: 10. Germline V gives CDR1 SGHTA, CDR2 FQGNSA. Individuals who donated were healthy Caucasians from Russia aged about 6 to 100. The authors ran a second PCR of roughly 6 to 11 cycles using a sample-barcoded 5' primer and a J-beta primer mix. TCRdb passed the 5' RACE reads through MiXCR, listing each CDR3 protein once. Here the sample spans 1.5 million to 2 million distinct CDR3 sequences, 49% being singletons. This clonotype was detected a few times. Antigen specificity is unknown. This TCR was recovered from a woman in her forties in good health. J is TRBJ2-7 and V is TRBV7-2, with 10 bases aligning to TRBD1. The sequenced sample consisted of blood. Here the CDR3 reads CASSPAGTGVVYEQYF. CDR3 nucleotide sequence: TGTGCCAGCAGCCCTGCCGGGACAGGGGTAGTCTACGAGCAGTACTTC.